The rows below give T cell receptor beta chains drawn from one sample of a study of blood T cells in healthy people across ages. One entry per CDR3 protein, called by TCRdb with MiXCR from the 5' RACE reads. The profile covers about 1.4 million distinct CDR3 sequences, with 45% to 70% appearing a single time and about 6.3% taken by the ten largest. The specimen was blood. The receptor set was obtained from a young man in good health. Each CDR3 is given with its conserved first and last residue. The order of the fields is J gene, clone size, D gene, V gene, CDR3 DNA, CDR3 protein. The D gene is left open where the match is weak. Clone size is given for some rows only: seen once, a few or many times, or a class if the clone is expanded.

J: TRBJ2-7; size: few; D: -; V: TRBV10-3; DNA: TGTGCCACCGGGTCCAGCTCCTACGAGCAGTACTTC; CDR3: CATGSSSYEQYF
J: TRBJ2-7; size: -; D: -; V: TRBV27; DNA: TGTGCCAGCAGTTTTCGGGCCGGGGAGCAGTACTTC; CDR3: CASSFRAGEQYF
J: TRBJ2-7; size: -; D: TRBD1; V: TRBV7-6; DNA: TGTGCCAGCAGCCATTTACGACAGGGGATCTACGAGCAGTACTTC; CDR3: CASSHLRQGIYEQYF
J: TRBJ2-7; size: once; D: -; V: TRBV12-5; DNA: TGTGCTAGTGGTCCACCGGGGGACTACGAGCAGTACTTC; CDR3: CASGPPGDYEQYF
J: TRBJ2-3; size: -; D: -; V: TRBV4-3; DNA: TGCGCCAGCAGCCAAGACGACCGCAGCACAGATACGCAGTATTTT; CDR3: CASSQDDRSTDTQYF
J: TRBJ1-1; size: -; D: -; V: TRBV7-9; DNA: TGTGCCAGCAGCTTAGCGGCTGGGGTTGAAGCTTTCTTT; CDR3: CASSLAAGVEAFF
J: TRBJ2-5; size: -; D: -; V: TRBV2; DNA: TGTGCCAGCAGTGAAGCCCCGGGAGCACAAGAGACCCAGTACTTC; CDR3: CASSEAPGAQETQYF
J: TRBJ1-2; size: -; D: TRBD1; V: TRBV25-1; DNA: TGTGCCAGCAGTGAAACTACCATACGGGACAGGGGTGGGGGCTACACCTTC; CDR3: CASSETTIRDRGGGYTF
J: TRBJ2-5; size: few; D: TRBD2; V: TRBV20-1; DNA: TGCAGTGCTCTAAATAGCGGGGGGGGGTACCAAGAGACCCAGTACTTC; CDR3: CSALNSGGGYQETQYF
J: TRBJ2-5; size: -; D: -; V: TRBV20-1; DNA: TGCAGTGCGCACCGGAGACAGACCCAGTACTTC; CDR3: CSAHRRQTQYF
J: TRBJ2-3; size: -; D: -; V: TRBV3-1; DNA: TGTGCCAGCAGCCAATTCCTAGAGCCTAGCACAGATACGCAGTATTTT; CDR3: CASSQFLEPSTDTQYF
J: TRBJ1-2; size: -; D: -; V: TRBV28; DNA: TGTGCCAGCAGTTTACTCCAAGGACTGCTCAACTATGGCTACACCTTC; CDR3: CASSLLQGLLNYGYTF
J: TRBJ2-7; size: few; D: -; V: TRBV5-1; DNA: TGCGCCAGCAGCTGGACCTTGTCCTACGAGCAGTACTTC; CDR3: CASSWTLSYEQYF
J: TRBJ1-2; size: few; D: -; V: TRBV6-8; DNA: TGTGCCAGCAGTTCCCGACACCTTGAGGGCTATGGCTACACCTTC; CDR3: CASSSRHLEGYGYTF
J: TRBJ1-3; size: -; D: -; V: TRBV21-1; DNA: TGTGCCAGCAGCAAAGTTGGGCCTGGAAGGGCTGGAAACACCATATATTTT; CDR3: CASSKVGPGRAGNTIYF
J: TRBJ1-4; size: few; D: TRBD1; V: TRBV15; DNA: TGTGCCACCAGCAGAGGAACCGGGACAGCTAATGAAAAACTGTTTTTT; CDR3: CATSRGTGTANEKLFF
J: TRBJ2-3; size: -; D: -; V: TRBV4-1; DNA: TGCGCCAGCAGCCAGATCTTCGCCGGGAGTCAGTATTTT; CDR3: CASSQIFAGSQYF
J: TRBJ2-7; size: -; D: -; V: TRBV5-6; DNA: TGTGCCAGCAGCTTGTTCAACTACGAGCAGTACTTC; CDR3: CASSLFNYEQYF
J: TRBJ2-7; size: -; D: TRBD2; V: TRBV6-5; DNA: TGTGCCAGCAGTCCCCTAGCGGCCCTCTCCTACGAGCAGTACTTC; CDR3: CASSPLAALSYEQYF
J: TRBJ2-1; size: -; D: -; V: TRBV5-1; DNA: TGCGCCAGCAGCTCACCACCACAAGAGACCCAGTTCTTC; CDR3: CASSSPPQETQFF
J: TRBJ1-1; size: -; D: TRBD1; V: TRBV7-9; DNA: TGTGCCAGCAGCTCGACAGGGGCTGAAGCTTTCTTT; CDR3: CASSSTGAEAFF
J: TRBJ2-5; size: -; D: -; V: TRBV6-1; DNA: TGTGCCAGCCGGTATGGTGTGGGGCAGCAAGAGACCCAGTACTTC; CDR3: CASRYGVGQQETQYF
J: TRBJ1-2; size: once; D: -; V: TRBV7-6; DNA: TGTGCCAGCAGCCTGTCGGCGGTCGGAGAGTATTATGGCTACACCTTC; CDR3: CASSLSAVGEYYGYTF
J: TRBJ1-2; size: -; D: TRBD1; V: TRBV15; DNA: TGTGCCACCGGAGACAGGGGCAACTATGGCTACACCTTC; CDR3: CATGDRGNYGYTF
J: TRBJ2-1; size: few; D: TRBD2; V: TRBV4-1; DNA: TGCGCCAGCAGCCAAGTTGCTGGCCTAGCGGGAGATTATGAGCAGTTCTTC; CDR3: CASSQVAGLAGDYEQFF
J: TRBJ1-4; size: -; D: TRBD1; V: TRBV6-2/TRBV6-3; DNA: TGTGCCAGTACCGACAGGGCGGCCTCGACTAATGAAAAACTGTTTTTT; CDR3: CASTDRAASTNEKLFF
J: TRBJ2-3; size: few; D: -; V: TRBV29-1; DNA: TGCAGCGCTACGTACGCCCGGAACAGGAATACAGATACGCAGTATTTT; CDR3: CSATYARNRNTDTQYF
J: TRBJ1-1; size: -; D: -; V: TRBV2; DNA: TGTGCCAGCAGTGAATCCCTCGGGGCGGCGTCTTTCTTT; CDR3: CASSESLGAASFF
J: TRBJ1-1; size: -; D: TRBD1; V: TRBV4-1; DNA: TGCGCCAGCACCCCCGGGACAGGGGGCGAAGCTTTCTTT; CDR3: CASTPGTGGEAFF
J: TRBJ2-6; size: -; D: -; V: TRBV5-6; DNA: TGTGCCAGCAGCAATAGGCCAGGGATACGCTCCAGCTCTGGGGCCAACGTCCTGACTTTC; CDR3: CASSNRPGIRSSSGANVLTF
J: TRBJ2-1; size: -; D: -; V: TRBV5-1; DNA: TGCGCCAGCAGCCTGGTAGAGGGCGAGTTCTACAATGAGCAGTTCTTC; CDR3: CASSLVEGEFYNEQFF
J: TRBJ2-7; size: -; D: -; V: TRBV27; DNA: TGTGCCAGCAAGGGACCGCACTACGAGCAGTACTTC; CDR3: CASKGPHYEQYF
J: TRBJ1-1; size: -; D: TRBD1; V: TRBV10-2; DNA: TGCGCCAGCAGTGAGTCAGCATGGGGGACAGGGAACACTGAAGCTTTCTTT; CDR3: CASSESAWGTGNTEAFF
J: TRBJ1-1; size: -; D: -; V: TRBV12-3/TRBV12-4; DNA: TGTGCCAGCACCCCGACAAGGGACACTGAAGCTTTCTTT; CDR3: CASTPTRDTEAFF
J: TRBJ2-2; size: few; D: -; V: TRBV14; DNA: TGTGCCTCATCCGCTACGAACACCGGGGAGCTGTTTTTT; CDR3: CASSATNTGELFF
J: TRBJ2-1; size: -; D: -; V: TRBV20-1; DNA: TGCAGTGCCAGGATCAAAGTGGGGCATGAGCAGTTCTTC; CDR3: CSARIKVGHEQFF
J: TRBJ2-5; size: -; D: -; V: TRBV6-2/TRBV6-3; DNA: TGTGCCAGCAGTTACTCGACAAGCACAGGGATACAAGAGACCCAGTACTTC; CDR3: CASSYSTSTGIQETQYF
J: TRBJ2-3; size: few; D: TRBD2; V: TRBV29-1; DNA: TGCAGCGTCTTAGCTGTTACTAGCGGGGGCACAGATACGCAGTATTTT; CDR3: CSVLAVTSGGTDTQYF
J: TRBJ2-1; size: -; D: -; V: TRBV20-1; DNA: TGCAGTGCTAGAAGGGACTCCTCCTACAATGAGCAGTTCTTC; CDR3: CSARRDSSYNEQFF
J: TRBJ1-1; size: -; D: -; V: TRBV20-1; DNA: TGCAGTCCTAATCCCCTTACTGGCACTGAAGCTTTCTTT; CDR3: CSPNPLTGTEAFF
J: TRBJ2-7; size: few; D: TRBD2; V: TRBV14; DNA: TGTGCCAGCAGCCAAGCATTAGCGGGGACTTACGAGCAGTACTTC; CDR3: CASSQALAGTYEQYF
J: TRBJ2-1; size: few; D: -; V: TRBV4-2; DNA: TGTGCCAGCAGCCAAACTTCCGACTCCTACAATGAGCAGTTCTTC; CDR3: CASSQTSDSYNEQFF
J: TRBJ2-5; size: -; D: -; V: TRBV27; DNA: TGTGCCAGCAGTTTCCTACCGCAAGAGACCCAGTACTTC; CDR3: CASSFLPQETQYF
J: TRBJ2-7; size: few; D: -; V: TRBV20-1; DNA: TGCAGTGCTTTGGACAGAAACCGCTACGAGCAGTACTTC; CDR3: CSALDRNRYEQYF
J: TRBJ1-2; size: -; D: -; V: TRBV27; DNA: TGTGCCAGCAGTTTAAGGGCTACCTATGGCTACACCTTC; CDR3: CASSLRATYGYTF
J: TRBJ2-5; size: -; D: -; V: TRBV11-2; DNA: TGTGCCAGCAGCTTGTCTAGCGAGTTCGAGGAGCAGTACTTC; CDR3: CASSLSSEFEEQYF
J: TRBJ1-3; size: -; D: -; V: TRBV3-1; DNA: TGTGCCAGCAGCCAGGGTGGGGTAAACACCATATATTTT; CDR3: CASSQGGVNTIYF
J: TRBJ2-7; size: -; D: -; V: TRBV7-9; DNA: TGTGCCAGCAGCCATCCCTTGGTAGGCGAGCAGTACTTC; CDR3: CASSHPLVGEQYF
J: TRBJ1-1; size: -; D: -; V: TRBV10-2; DNA: TGCGCCAGCAGTGATTCGATCAGGGTGGGGACTGAAGCTTTCTTT; CDR3: CASSDSIRVGTEAFF
J: TRBJ2-4; size: -; D: -; V: TRBV7-2; DNA: TGTGCCAGCAGCCCCCAACAGGGAACTCTAAACATTCAGTACTTC; CDR3: CASSPQQGTLNIQYF
J: TRBJ2-1; size: few; D: -; V: TRBV4-1; DNA: TGCGCCAGCAGCCAAGCAACCACTAGTACCCCGAACAGGAGGGACAATGAGCAGTTCTTC; CDR3: CASSQATTSTPNRRDNEQFF
J: TRBJ2-5; size: -; D: TRBD1; V: TRBV29-1; DNA: TGCAGCGTTGAGTCTGGGACAGGGGGCAATGAGCAGTACTTC; CDR3: CSVESGTGGNEQYF
J: TRBJ2-2; size: few; D: -; V: TRBV6-6; DNA: TGTGCCAGCAGTTACTCGAGGGAGCGTGACACCGGGGAGCTGTTTTTT; CDR3: CASSYSRERDTGELFF